These 17 T cell receptor beta chains were sequenced from one sample in a study of cytomegalovirus exposure and HLA in healthy donors. Vbeta (60) and Jbeta (13) primers were used in the PCR. TCRdb's copy holds only in-frame clones and misses some; the assay was immunoSEQ multiplex PCR. The data include approximately 150,000 clones; the top ten clones carry about 2.3%. The sample was PBMCs. Receptor source: a woman aged 18-35 years in good health and CMV-seronegative.

The rearrangement joins TRBV28 to TRBJ1-1, with D uncertain. Deletions cut 5 bases from V and 6 bases from J, with 19 bases between. CDR3 length equals 15 residues. Per germline, CDR1 MDHEN and CDR2 SYDVKM. Here the CDR3 DNA reads TGTGCCAGCAGTCCCAACTACCTCCCTCGGCCTGAAGCTTTCTTT. This encodes CASSPNYLPRPEAFF.

In nucleotides, the CDR3 is TGTGCCTGGTCCGGCGGGGGCAACGAGCAGTACGTC. Its protein is CAWSGGGNEQYV. V usage is TRBV30 and J usage is TRBJ2-7; the D gene is possibly TRBD2 (7 bases). V was clipped by 5 bases and J by 5 bases, with 13 bases between them. Germline V gene sequence: CDR1 GTSNPN, CDR2 SVGIG (reference sequence). This CDR3 has 12 residues.

The rearrangement links TRBV7-9 to TRBJ2-3; 8 bases line up with TRBD2. This CDR3 comprises 15 residues. Unmatched junction bases numbered 7, after V lost 4 bases and J lost 4 bases. Germline V CDR1 and CDR2: SEHNR, FQNEAQ (reference sequence). CDR3: CASSYTSGPADTQYF. The CDR3 nucleotides are TGTGCCAGCAGCTACACTAGCGGTCCTGCAGATACGCAGTATTTT.

V usage is TRBV7-8 and J usage is TRBJ2-7; 11 bases agree with TRBD2. Germline V lookup: CDR1 SGHVS, CDR2 FQNEAQ. Trimming cost V 3 bases and J 5 bases; bases outside gene matches: 6. CDR3 length: 15 amino acids. The CDR3 here is CASSFELAGVHEQYF. The CDR3 DNA follows: TGTGCCAGCAGCTTCGAACTAGCGGGAGTCCACGAGCAGTACTTC.

The rearrangement joins TRBV5-6 to TRBJ1-2; 7 nucleotides match TRBD1. Germline V gene lookup returns CDR1 SGHDT and CDR2 YYEEEE. V was pared by 2 bases and J by 3 bases, with 7 bases of the junction left unmatched. CDR3 length equals 15 residues. The CDR3 protein is CASSFFDRVDYGYTF. The CDR3 DNA sequence: TGTGCCAGCAGCTTTTTCGACAGGGTGGACTATGGCTACACCTTC.

This chain connects TRBV6-1 to TRBJ1-2, with 8 bases fitting TRBD1. Losses at the gene ends were 6 bases for V and 4 bases for J; bases not matched to a gene: 10. Germline CDR1 is MNHNS and CDR2 is SASEGT. The CDR3 loop spans 15 amino acids. CDR3 amino acids: CASSKSGGASYGYTF. The CDR3 DNA follows: TGTGCCAGCAGCAAGTCAGGGGGCGCTTCCTATGGCTACACCTTC.

The chain combines TRBV27 with TRBJ2-1; TRBD2 agrees at 14 bases. Germline assignment: CDR1 MNHEY and CDR2 SMNVEV (reference sequence). Losses at the gene ends were 3 bases for V and 7 bases for J; bases not matched to a gene: 5. The CDR3 sequence is 16 residues long. The CDR3 sequence is CASSFGTSGSWNEQFF. CDR3 in DNA: TGTGCCAGCAGTTTCGGGACTAGCGGGAGTTGGAATGAGCAGTTCTTC.

V gene TRBV9 combines with J gene TRBJ2-1; TRBD1 might be the D (5 bases). This CDR3 region has 14 residues. Germline V CDR1 and CDR2: SGDLS, YYNGEE. V shed 4 bases and J shed 7 bases, with 15 bases lying between them. CDR3 nucleotides: TGTGCCAGCAGCATTTCCACCAGGGTGAATGAGCAGTTCTTC. Its translation: CASSISTRVNEQFF. Complete variable domain (other parts from reference TRBV9 and TRBJ2-1): DSGVTQTPKHLITATGQRVTLRCSPRSGDLSVYWYQQSLDQGLQFLIQYYNGEERAKGNILERFSAQQFPDLHSELNLSSLELGDSALYFCASSISTRVNEQFFGPGTRLTVL.

The chain's CDR3 is CAISESLASAAYEQYF. The CDR3 bases are TGTGCCATCAGTGAGTCTCTCGCTAGCGCAGCCTACGAGCAGTACTTC. The chain employs TRBV10-3 and TRBJ2-7; tentative D call: TRBD2 (6 bases). Germline-derived CDR1 and CDR2 are ENHRY and SYGVKD. CDR3 size: 16 residues. V was trimmed by 0 bases and J by 2 bases, leaving 14 bases between them.

CDR3 nucleotides: TGTGCCAGCAGCCCCGGGGGGGCGACTAACTATGGCTACACCTTC. Its translation is CASSPGGATNYGYTF. This chain uses TRBV9 with TRBJ1-2, with D possibly matching TRBD1 (6 bases). The CDR3 has 15 amino acids. CDR1 SGDLS and CDR2 YYNGEE come from the germline V gene. The V end lost 4 bases, the J end lost 0 bases, and 13 bases lay between the germline ends.

The rearrangement links TRBV18 to TRBJ2-7; TRBD1 matches at 10 bases. The CDR3 spans 18 residues. Germline CDR1 reads KGHSH; CDR2 reads LQKENI. V was clipped by 3 bases and J by 0 bases; unmatched bases: 11. This CDR3 reads CASSPGTGADKSSYEQYF. DNA for the CDR3: TGTGCCAGCTCACCCGGGACAGGGGCCGACAAGAGCTCCTACGAGCAGTACTTC.

The CDR3 sequence is CASSWGSGPRYEQYV. The CDR3 DNA reads TGTGCCAGCAGCTGGGGCAGCGGGCCCCGTTACGAGCAGTACGTC. This rearrangement joins TRBV7-2 to TRBJ2-7; D may be TRBD2 (6 bases). The CDR3 is 15 amino acids. The ends were cut back, 4 bases at V and 4 bases at J, with 17 bases in the middle. CDR1 and CDR2 from the germline V gene are SGHTA and FQGNSA.

The chain combines TRBV19 with TRBJ2-5; maybe TRBD2 (6 bases). CDR1 and CDR2 (germline): LNHDA, SQIVND (reference sequence). Trimming cost V 2 bases and J 7 bases, with 17 bases left between them. CDR3 length equals 15 residues. CDR3 DNA: TGTGCCAGTAGTATAAACAGCGGGCCCACCGGGACCCAGTACTTC. Protein sequence: CASSINSGPTGTQYF.

The V and J genes are TRBV29-1 and TRBJ1-2; the match to TRBD1 covers 7 bases. CDR3 size: 11 residues. CDR1 SQVTM and CDR2 ANQGSEA come from the germline V gene. The CDR3 nucleotides read TGCAGTGATCGACAGGGCTATGGCTACACCTTC. This codes for CSDRQGYGYTF.

The chain employs TRBV6-4 and TRBJ2-1; 12 bases align to TRBD2. CDR1 MRHNA and CDR2 SNTAGT come from the germline V gene. J lost 0 bases, V lost 5 bases, and 2 bases had no gene match. The CDR3 contains 16 residues. This CDR3 reads CASSMTSGSSYNEQFF. CDR3 nucleotide sequence: TGTGCCAGCAGTATGACTAGCGGGAGCTCCTACAATGAGCAGTTCTTC.

The chain employs TRBV15 and TRBJ2-2; D might be TRBD1 (5 bases). From germline, CDR1 is LNHNV and CDR2 YYDKDF (reference sequence). Deletions cut 0 bases from V and 0 bases from J, with 11 bases between. The CDR3 runs to 17 residues. The CDR3 here is CATSRDKGHSNTGELFF. CDR3 coding DNA: TGTGCCACCAGCAGAGATAAAGGACACTCGAACACCGGGGAGCTGTTTTTT.

The chain uses TRBV5-1 and TRBJ1-2; TRBD1 matches 8 bases. The V gene's germline CDR1 is SGHRS and CDR2 YFSETQ. The CDR3 is made up of 18 amino acids. V lost 2 bases and J lost 0; bases outside the gene matches: 12. CDR3 sequence reads: CASSLGWSQGASNYGYTF. The CDR3 region has the DNA TGCGCCAGCAGCTTAGGTTGGAGTCAGGGGGCATCTAACTATGGCTACACCTTC.